This T cell receptor (beta chain) was captured in a study of blood T cell repertoires in COVID-19. Across the study: From T cells, B-cell-depleted T cells, or PBMCs came the material, which was cDNA or gDNA.

This clone was counted once. Individuals aged roughly 18 to 95 years were recruited from 24 US areas. Cohort assignment relied on participant-reported clinical history. Cohort 3 recovery required two negative PCRs, clearance, or symptom resolution. Produced via immunoSEQ multiplex PCR; TCRdb's table is partial and in-frame only. The sample lists approximately 170,000 clones, approximately 84% seen once, with 3% to 3.5% in the top ten. With V trimmed by 7 bases and J by 7 bases, 6 bases remained unmatched. This CDR3 region has 13 residues. CDR1 is LNHDA, CDR2 SQIVND, per germline (reference sequence). The receptor was isolated from a woman aged 30 to 39 who had recovered from COVID-19. This chain joins TRBV19 and TRBJ1-5; 8 nucleotides agree with TRBD1. Material: PBMCs or T cells enriched from blood (not recorded which). CDR3 DNA: TGTGCCAGTACAGGGGGCTGGTGGCAGCCCCAGCATTTT. It specifies CASTGGWWQPQHF.